This T cell receptor beta chain was captured in a study of T cell changes during pregnancy in multiple sclerosis. Generated by immunoSEQ multiplex PCR, the TCRdb table keeps only in-frame clones and is missing some. The data contain fewer than 90,000 clones, about 94% of them seen just once; the ten biggest clones take up roughly 1.4%. The CDR3 loop spans 14 amino acids. Trimming removed 5 bases at V and 1 base at J, with 14 bases between. The germline CDR1 and CDR2 sequences are SQVTM and ANQGSEA. The chain uses TRBV29-1 and TRBJ1-1, with D unclear. This TCR was recovered from a female donor in good health, enrolled as a control in a pregnancy study. The material sequenced was peripheral blood, taken in the third trimester of pregnancy. CDR3 nucleotide sequence: TGCAGCGTTATCGCAGAGGTATCGAACACTGAAGCTTTCTTT. Translated, it gives CSVIAEVSNTEAFF.